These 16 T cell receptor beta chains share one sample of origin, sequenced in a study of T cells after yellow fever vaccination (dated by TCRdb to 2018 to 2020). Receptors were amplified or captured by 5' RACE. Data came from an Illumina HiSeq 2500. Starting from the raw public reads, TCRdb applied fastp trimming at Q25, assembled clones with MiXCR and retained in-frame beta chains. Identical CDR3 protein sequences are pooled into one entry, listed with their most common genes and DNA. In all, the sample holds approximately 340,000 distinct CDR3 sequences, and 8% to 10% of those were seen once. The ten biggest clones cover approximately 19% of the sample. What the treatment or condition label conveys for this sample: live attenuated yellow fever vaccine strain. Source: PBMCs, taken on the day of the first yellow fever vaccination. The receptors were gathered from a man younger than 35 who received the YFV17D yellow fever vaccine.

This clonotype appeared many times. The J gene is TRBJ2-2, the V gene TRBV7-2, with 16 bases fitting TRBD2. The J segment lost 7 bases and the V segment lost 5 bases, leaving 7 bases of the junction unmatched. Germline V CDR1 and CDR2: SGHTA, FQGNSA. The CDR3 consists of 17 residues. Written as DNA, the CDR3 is TGTGCCAGCAGCCCCCCGGGACTAGCGGGGGGGCACGGGGAGCTGTTTTTT. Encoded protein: CASSPPGLAGGHGELFF. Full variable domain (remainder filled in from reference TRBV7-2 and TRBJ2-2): GAGVSQSPSNKVTEKGKDVELRCDPISGHTALYWYRQSLGQGLEFLIYFQGNSAPDKSGLPSDRFSAERTGGSVSTLTIQRTQQEDSAVYLCASSPPGLAGGHGELFFGEGSRLTVL.

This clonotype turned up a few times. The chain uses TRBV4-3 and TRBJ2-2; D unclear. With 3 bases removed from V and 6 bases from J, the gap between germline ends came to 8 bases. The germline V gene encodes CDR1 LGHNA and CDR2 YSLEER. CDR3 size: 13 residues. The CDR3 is CASSQRSSGELFF. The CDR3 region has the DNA TGCGCCAGCAGCCAGCGGAGCTCCGGGGAGCTGTTTTTT.

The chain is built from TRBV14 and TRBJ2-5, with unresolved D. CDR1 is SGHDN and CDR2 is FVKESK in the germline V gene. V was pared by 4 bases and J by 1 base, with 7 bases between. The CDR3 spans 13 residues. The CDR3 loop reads CASSRAPQETQYF. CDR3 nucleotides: TGTGCCAGCAGCCGGGCCCCCCAAGAGACCCAGTACTTC.

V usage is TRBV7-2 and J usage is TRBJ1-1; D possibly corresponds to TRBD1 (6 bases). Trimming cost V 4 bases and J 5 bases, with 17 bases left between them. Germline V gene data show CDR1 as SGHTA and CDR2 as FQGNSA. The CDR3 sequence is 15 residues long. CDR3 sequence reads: CASSSQQGLGTEAFF. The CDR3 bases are TGTGCCAGCAGCTCGCAACAGGGTTTAGGGACTGAAGCTTTCTTT.

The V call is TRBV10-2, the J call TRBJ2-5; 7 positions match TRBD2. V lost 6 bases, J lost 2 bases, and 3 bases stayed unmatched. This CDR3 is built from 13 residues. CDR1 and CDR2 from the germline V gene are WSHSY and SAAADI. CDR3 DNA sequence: TGCGCCAGCAGACTAGCGAGGCAAGAGACCCAGTACTTC. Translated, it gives CASRLARQETQYF.

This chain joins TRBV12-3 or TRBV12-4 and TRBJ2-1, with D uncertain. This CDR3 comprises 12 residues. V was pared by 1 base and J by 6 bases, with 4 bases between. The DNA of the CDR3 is TGTGCCAGCAGTTTAGGCTTCAATGAGCAGTTCTTC. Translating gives CASSLGFNEQFF.

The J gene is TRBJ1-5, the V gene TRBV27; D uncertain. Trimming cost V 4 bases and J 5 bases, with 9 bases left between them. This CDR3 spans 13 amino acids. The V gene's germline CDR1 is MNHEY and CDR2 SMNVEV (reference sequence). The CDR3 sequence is CASSSQRYQPQHF. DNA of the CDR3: TGTGCCAGCAGTTCACAGAGGTATCAGCCCCAGCATTTT.

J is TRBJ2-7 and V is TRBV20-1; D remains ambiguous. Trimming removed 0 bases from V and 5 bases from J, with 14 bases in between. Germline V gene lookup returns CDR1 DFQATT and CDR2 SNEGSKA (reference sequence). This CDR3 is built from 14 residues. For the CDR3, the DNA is TGCAGTGCTAGAGATGCCGGGTCCCAAAACGAGCAGTACGTC. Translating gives CSARDAGSQNEQYV.

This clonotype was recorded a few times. The CDR3 nucleotides read TGTGCCAGTAGTGCTCGACCCAACACAGATACGCAGTATTTT. Protein product: CASSARPNTDTQYF. This rearrangement joins TRBV19 to TRBJ2-3; D is unclear. This CDR3 is built from 14 residues. The V and J ends lost 5 bases and 2 bases respectively, with 11 bases between them. Germline CDR1 reads LNHDA; CDR2 reads SQIVND (reference sequence).

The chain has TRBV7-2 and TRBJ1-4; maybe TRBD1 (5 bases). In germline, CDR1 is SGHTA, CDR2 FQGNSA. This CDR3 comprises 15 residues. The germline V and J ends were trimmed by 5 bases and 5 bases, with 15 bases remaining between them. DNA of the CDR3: TGTGCCAGCAGCCGAAGCGGGGGTTTAAATGAAAAACTGTTTTTT. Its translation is CASSRSGGLNEKLFF.

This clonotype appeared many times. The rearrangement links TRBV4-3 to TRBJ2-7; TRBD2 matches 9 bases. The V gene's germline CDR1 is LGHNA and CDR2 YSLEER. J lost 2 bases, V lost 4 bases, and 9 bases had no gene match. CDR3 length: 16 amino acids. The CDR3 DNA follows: TGCGCCAGCAGCCCCTCGCTTGCTAGCGGGGCCTACGAGCAGTACTTC. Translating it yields CASSPSLASGAYEQYF.

CDR3 amino acids: CASRSGSGYEQYF. Written as DNA, the CDR3 is TGTGCCAGCAGGTCAGGGAGCGGCTACGAGCAGTACTTC. The chain carries TRBV7-8 and TRBJ2-7; D may correspond to TRBD1 or TRBD2 (5 bases each). V lost 6 bases and J lost 3, with 12 bases in between. The germline gives CDR1 SGHVS, CDR2 FQNEAQ. The CDR3 has 13 amino acids.

CDR3 residues: CATTPGTLAKNIQYF. In DNA form, the CDR3 reads TGTGCCACCACTCCGGGGACTTTAGCCAAAAACATTCAGTACTTC. This chain connects TRBV15 to TRBJ2-4; D is perhaps TRBD2 (6 bases). The CDR3 contains 15 residues. Germline-derived CDR1 and CDR2 are LNHNV and YYDKDF (reference sequence). V gave up 7 bases and J gave up 0 bases, with 13 bases separating them.

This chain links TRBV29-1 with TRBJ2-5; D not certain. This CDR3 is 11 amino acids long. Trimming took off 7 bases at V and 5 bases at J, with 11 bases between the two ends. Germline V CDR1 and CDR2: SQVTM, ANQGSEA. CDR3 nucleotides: TGCAGCGACCTGCTAGGGGAGACCCAGTACTTC. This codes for CSDLLGETQYF.

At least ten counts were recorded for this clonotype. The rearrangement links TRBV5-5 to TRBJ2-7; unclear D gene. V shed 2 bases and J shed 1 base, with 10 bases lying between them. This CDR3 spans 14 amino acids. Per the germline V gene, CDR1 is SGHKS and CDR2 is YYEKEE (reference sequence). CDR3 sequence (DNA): TGTGCCAGCAGCTTACGCGCAGAATCCTACGAGCAGTACTTC. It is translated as CASSLRAESYEQYF.

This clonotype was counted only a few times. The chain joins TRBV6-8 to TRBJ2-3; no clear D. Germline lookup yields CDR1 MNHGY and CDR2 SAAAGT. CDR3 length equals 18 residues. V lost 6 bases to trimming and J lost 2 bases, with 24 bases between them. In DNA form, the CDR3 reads TGTGCCAGCAGAGGTACTGCGGTCCTTGGACGGAACACAGATACGCAGTATTTT. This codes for CASRGTAVLGRNTDTQYF.